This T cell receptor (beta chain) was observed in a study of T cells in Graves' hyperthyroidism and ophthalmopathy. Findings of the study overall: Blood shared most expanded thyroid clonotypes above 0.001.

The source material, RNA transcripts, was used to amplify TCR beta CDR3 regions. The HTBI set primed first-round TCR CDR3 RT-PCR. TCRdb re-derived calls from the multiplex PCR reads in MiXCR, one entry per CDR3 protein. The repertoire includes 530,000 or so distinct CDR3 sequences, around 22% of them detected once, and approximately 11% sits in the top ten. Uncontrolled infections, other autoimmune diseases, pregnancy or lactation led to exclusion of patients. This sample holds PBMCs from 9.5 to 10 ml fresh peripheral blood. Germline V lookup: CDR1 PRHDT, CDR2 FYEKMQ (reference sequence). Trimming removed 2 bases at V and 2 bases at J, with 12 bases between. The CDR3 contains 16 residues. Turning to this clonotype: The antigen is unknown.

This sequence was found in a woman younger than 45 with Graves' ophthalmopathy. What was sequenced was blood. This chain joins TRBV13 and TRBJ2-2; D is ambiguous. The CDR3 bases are TGTGCCAGCAGCTTAAGGATTTTTAGCAACACCGGGGAGCTGTTTTTT. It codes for CASSLRIFSNTGELFF.